This T cell receptor beta chain comes out of a study of cytomegalovirus exposure and HLA in healthy donors. Study as a whole: The Caucasian-associated ancestry cluster contained about 80% of the roughly 400 genotyped donors.

The PCR used 60 Vbeta and 13 Jbeta primers. Source study methods: Later reanalysis found 60 million to 90 million unique TCR beta chains, some 10 million of them shared. Clones were read by immunoSEQ multiplex PCR, and TCRdb kept only the in-frame ones, dropping some. V and J calls plus clone size are reproduced from that table; the DNA served to infer D and trimming. The data hold fewer than 200,000 clones, with about 72% observed a single time. Regarding donors, all were healthy bone marrow donors. Study-wide points: Solely CMV serostatus was available to characterize immune exposure.

In its sample, this clone was seen a few times. The antigen is undetermined. The specimen sequenced was PBMCs. The clonotype originates from a girl aged 5 to 17 in good health and CMV-seronegative.

The DNA of the CDR3 is TGTGCCAGCAGCCTACCGGGACAGCTTTATGGCTACACCTTC. Amino acids: CASSLPGQLYGYTF. The chain employs TRBV7-9 and TRBJ1-2; TRBD1 aligns across 7 bases. After removal of 5 bases from V and 5 bases from J, the junction contained 8 bases not matched to a gene. The CDR3 spans 14 residues. Germline CDR1 and CDR2: SEHNR and FQNEAQ (reference sequence).